A selection of T cell receptor beta chains follows, all from one sample in a study of TIL therapy for anti-PD-1-resistant metastatic lung cancer. The repertoire was sequenced with immunoSEQ multiplex PCR; TCRdb's copy has only in-frame clones and lacks some. The table has just under 60,000 clones, around 63% seen once. The sample was blood, taken at baseline. The receptors come from a person aged 25 to 85 with non-small cell lung cancer. Each CDR3 is given with its conserved first and last residue. A D gene is named only where the DNA matches it firmly. Clone size is given for some rows only: seen once, a few or many times, or a class if the clone is expanded.

TRBJ1-2	.	TRBV6-1	.	CASSEALQPYGYTF	TGTGCCAGCAGTGAAGCGCTCCAGCCCTATGGCTACACCTTC
TRBJ1-1	.	TRBV19	.	CASSIRGLGNTEAFF	TGTGCCAGTAGTATAAGGGGCTTGGGGAACACTGAAGCTTTCTTT
TRBJ1-3	.	TRBV6-1	few	CASSGLGVGNTIYF	TGTGCCAGCAGTGGGTTAGGGGTAGGAAACACCATATATTTT
TRBJ2-7	.	TRBV11-2	few	CASSRFYEQYF	TGTGCCAGCAGCCGTTTCTACGAGCAGTACTTC
TRBJ2-7	TRBD1	TRBV2	.	CASGGTGYLQQYF	TGTGCCAGCGGCGGGACAGGGTATCTCCAGCAGTACTTC
TRBJ1-4	TRBD1	TRBV6-1	.	CASSEGTGNEKLFF	TGTGCCAGCAGTGAGGGGACAGGGAATGAAAAACTGTTTTTT
TRBJ1-5	.	TRBV6-6	.	CASSTLGRPQHF	TGTGCCAGCAGTACCCTCGGAAGGCCCCAGCATTTT
TRBJ1-2	TRBD1	TRBV7-3	few	CASSPAGTGVGYTF	TGTGCCAGCAGTCCAGCCGGGACAGGGGTTGGCTACACCTTC
TRBJ2-7	.	TRBV30	.	CAGGAGDSYEQYF	TGTGCCGGGGGGGCAGGGGACTCCTACGAGCAGTACTTC
TRBJ2-5	.	TRBV5-1	once	CASSLGGQGETQYF	TGCGCCAGCAGCTTGGGGGGCCAGGGGGAGACCCAGTACTTC
TRBJ1-3	.	TRBV29-1	.	CSVELPGVGTIYF	TGCAGCGTTGAACTACCCGGGGTGGGCACCATATATTTT
TRBJ2-3	TRBD2	TRBV9	.	CASSATLAGTDTQYF	TGTGCCAGCAGCGCTACCCTAGCGGGCACAGATACGCAGTATTTT
TRBJ1-3	.	TRBV6-6	.	CASSYSSRGSGNTIYF	TGTGCCAGCAGTTACTCGAGTAGGGGGTCTGGAAACACCATATATTTT
TRBJ1-1	.	TRBV19	once	CASSIRGYSEAFF	TGTGCCAGTAGTATCAGGGGATATAGTGAAGCTTTCTTT
TRBJ1-1	TRBD1	TRBV5-1	.	CASSLETGARTEAFF	TGCGCCAGCAGCTTGGAGACAGGGGCTCGGACTGAAGCTTTCTTT
TRBJ2-3	.	TRBV6-5	few	CASSYLHTDTQYF	TGTGCCAGCAGTTACTTACACACAGATACGCAGTATTTT
TRBJ2-5	.	TRBV9	once	CASSVLGATSETQYF	TGTGCCAGCAGCGTTCTGGGGGCTACATCTGAGACCCAGTACTTC
TRBJ2-3	.	TRBV1	.	CTSSQRGRGRAHTQYF	TGCACCAGCAGCCAAAGGGGGCGCGGGAGGGCCCATACGCAGTATTTT